This passage covers 32 T cell receptor beta chains from one sample sequenced in a study of T cells after yellow fever vaccination (dated by TCRdb to between 2018 and 2021). In the paper's terms, the treatment or condition label means: live attenuated yellow fever vaccine strain. Library creation used 5' RACE. This sample was sequenced with an Illumina NovaSeq 6000. TCRdb reran the public reads through fastp at Q25 and MiXCR, keeping productive beta chains. Rows matching on CDR3 protein sequence are summarized as one entry with the most common DNA and genes. The sample profile shows 350,000 to 450,000 distinct CDR3 sequences; 15% to 20% of them were found once. Roughly 19% of the sample lies in the top ten. This specimen was PBMCs, taken before the yellow fever booster vaccination. The receptors were sampled from a man aged 18-30 years who received the YFV17D yellow fever vaccine.

This clonotype was counted only a few times. CDR3 sequence: CASSAARGQSSYNEQFF. The CDR3 nucleotides read TGTGCCAGCAGCGCTGCGAGGGGACAGAGCTCCTACAATGAGCAGTTCTTC. The chain is built from TRBV7-9 and TRBJ2-1, with 7 bases fitting TRBD1. Germline CDR1 and CDR2: SEHNR and FQNEAQ (reference sequence). This CDR3 region has 17 residues. V dropped 5 bases and J dropped 0; count of bases not matched to a gene: 10. Using reference TRBV7-9 and TRBJ2-1 for the parts outside the CDR3, the full variable domain is DTGVSQNPRHKITKRGQNVTFRCDPISEHNRLYWYRQTLGQGPEFLTYFQNEAQLEKSRLLSDRFSAERPKGSFSTLEIQRTEQGDSAMYLCASSAARGQSSYNEQFFGPGTRLTVL.

The J gene is TRBJ1-2, the V gene TRBV12-3 or TRBV12-4; 7 positions agree with TRBD1. This CDR3 contains 14 residues. Losses at the gene ends were 1 base for V and 7 bases for J; bases not matched to a gene: 6. CDR3 amino acids: CASSLVTGRIGYTF. CDR3 DNA: TGTGCCAGCAGTTTAGTGACAGGGAGGATTGGCTACACCTTC.

In this sample, this clonotype turned up a few times. This chain joins TRBV4-3 and TRBJ1-1; D remains unclear. Trimming pared 0 bases from V and 1 base from J, leaving 9 bases between. Germline lookup yields CDR1 LGHNA and CDR2 YSLEER. This CDR3 spans 15 amino acids. This chain's CDR3 is CASSQDAQRNTEAFF. In DNA form, the CDR3 reads TGCGCCAGCAGCCAAGATGCACAGAGGAACACTGAAGCTTTCTTT.

This clonotype was counted a few times. The chain recombines TRBV6-2 or TRBV6-3 with TRBJ2-3; 8 positions agree with TRBD1. Trimming took 5 bases from V and 14 from J; bases not matched to a gene: 18. CDR1 is MNHEY, CDR2 SVGEGT, per germline. The length of the CDR3 is 15 residues. CDR3 protein: CASSTLWDRTAPWYF. The CDR3 region has the DNA TGTGCCAGCAGTACCCTTTGGGACAGGACAGCGCCCTGGTATTTT.

The chain links TRBV7-6 to TRBJ1-1; no clear D gene. From germline, CDR1 is SGHVS and CDR2 FNYEAQ. The CDR3 is 15 amino acids. V gave up 4 bases and J gave up 3 bases, with 15 bases separating them. The DNA of the CDR3 is TGTGCCAGCAGCTCCACCCTTAACAGTTACACTGAAGCTTTCTTT. It is translated as CASSSTLNSYTEAFF. The variable domain in full, with the rest retrieved from reference TRBV7-6 and TRBJ1-1, is GAGVSQSPRYKVTKRGQDVALRCDPISGHVSLYWYRQALGQGPEFLTYFNYEAQQDKSGLPNDRFSAERPEGSISTLTIQRTEQRDSAMYRCASSSTLNSYTEAFFGQGTRLTVV.

This clonotype was observed at least ten times. J is TRBJ1-2 and V is TRBV6-5; D remains unclear. Germline CDR1 MNHEY, CDR2 SVGAGI. The CDR3 is 13 amino acids. Deletions cut 6 bases from V and 8 bases from J, with 16 bases between. CDR3 sequence (DNA): TGTGCCAGCAGGACCCTGAAAACAATAGGCTACACCTTC. Protein sequence: CASRTLKTIGYTF.

This chain links TRBV6-2 or TRBV6-3 with TRBJ2-5; 8 bases map to TRBD2. The V segment lost 2 bases and the J segment 0 bases; nucleotides outside the gene matches: 5. Germline lookup yields CDR1 MNHEY and CDR2 SVGEGT. The CDR3 contains 16 residues. CDR3 coding DNA: TGTGCCAGCAGTTACGGGAGCGGGGGCGACCAAGAGACCCAGTACTTC. This translates into CASSYGSGGDQETQYF.

This clonotype was recorded many times. The chain couples TRBV12-3 or TRBV12-4 to TRBJ2-5; D is ambiguous. V was cut by 3 bases and J by 5 bases, with 10 bases left in between. CDR3 length equals 13 residues. The CDR3 DNA reads TGTGCCAGCAGTTTCTTACAGAGGGAGACCCAGTACTTC. Its protein is CASSFLQRETQYF.

The chain recombines TRBV6-2 or TRBV6-3 with TRBJ2-2, with D possibly matching TRBD2 (6 bases). CDR1 MNHEY and CDR2 SVGEGT come from the germline V gene. Trimming removed 11 bases at V and 1 base at J, with 11 bases between. The CDR3 is made up of 13 amino acids. The CDR3 region is CAAGSVNTGELFF. Here the CDR3 DNA reads TGTGCCGCGGGGTCGGTGAACACCGGGGAGCTGTTTTTT.

This clonotype was recorded a few times. V gene TRBV7-2 combines with J gene TRBJ1-1; 7 nucleotides match TRBD1. Germline V gene sequence: CDR1 SGHTA, CDR2 FQGNSA. The CDR3 has 13 amino acids. V was pared by 3 bases and J by 8 bases, with 6 bases of the junction left unmatched. CDR3: CASSLRGLREAFF. CDR3 sequence (DNA): TGTGCCAGCAGCTTGAGGGGGCTTCGGGAAGCTTTCTTT.

This clonotype appeared a few times. J is TRBJ2-7 and V is TRBV6-5; D assignment may be TRBD1 or TRBD2 (5 bases each). The germline V gene encodes CDR1 MNHEY and CDR2 SVGAGI. The CDR3 spans 13 residues. The V gene lost 7 bases and the J gene lost 9 bases, with 19 bases spanning the gap. The CDR3 DNA reads as TGTGCCAGCACCCGAAGCCCCGGGGACCGGCAGTACGTC. Protein: CASTRSPGDRQYV.

V and J are TRBV7-2 and TRBJ2-6; D uncertain. CDR1 SGHTA and CDR2 FQGNSA come from the germline V gene. V was trimmed by 5 bases and J by 0 bases, leaving 11 bases between them. This CDR3 has 16 residues. This CDR3 reads CASSDRVSSGANVLTF. The DNA of the CDR3 is TGTGCCAGCAGCGATAGGGTGTCCTCTGGGGCCAACGTCCTGACTTTC. The whole variable domain, filled in from reference TRBV7-2 and TRBJ2-6, reads GAGVSQSPSNKVTEKGKDVELRCDPISGHTALYWYRQSLGQGLEFLIYFQGNSAPDKSGLPSDRFSAERTGGSVSTLTIQRTQQEDSAVYLCASSDRVSSGANVLTFGAGSRLTVL.

This chain joins TRBV5-5 and TRBJ2-5; D might be TRBD1 (5 bases). Per germline, CDR1 SGHKS and CDR2 YYEKEE (reference sequence). The CDR3 spans 13 residues. The V end lost 7 bases, the J end lost 5 bases, and 15 bases lay between the germline ends. The CDR3 DNA sequence: TGTGCCAGCGGTTCGGACACTGGGGAGACCCAGTACTTC. Protein sequence: CASGSDTGETQYF.

This clonotype was counted between two and nine times. The chain employs TRBV12-3 or TRBV12-4 and TRBJ2-1; 8 bases map to TRBD2. Trimming at V came to 6 bases and at J to 5 bases, leaving 15 bases not matched to a gene. The CDR3 contains 17 residues. The CDR3 DNA sequence: TGTGCCAGCAGCCCAAGGATTAGCGGGGCCACTCACAATGAGCAGTTCTTC. Encoded protein: CASSPRISGATHNEQFF.

This clonotype has at least ten counts. This CDR3 reads CASSMGGTGQETQYF. DNA for the CDR3: TGTGCCAGCAGCATGGGGGGGACCGGGCAAGAGACCCAGTACTTC. V and J are TRBV9 and TRBJ2-5; TRBD2 matches 7 bases. Germline V gene lookup returns CDR1 SGDLS and CDR2 YYNGEE. V dropped 4 bases and J dropped 2; count of bases not matched to a gene: 8. The CDR3 sequence is 15 residues long.

This clonotype showed up just a few times. The CDR3 sequence: CASSDGQGGDTQYF. The CDR3, as DNA: TGTGCCAGCAGCGACGGACAGGGCGGAGATACGCAGTATTTT. The chain has TRBV9 and TRBJ2-3; 8 nucleotides align to TRBD1. The CDR3 consists of 14 residues. With 3 bases clipped from V and 5 bases from J, the junction kept 5 bases outside the gene matches. Germline V gene sequence: CDR1 SGDLS, CDR2 YYNGEE.

This clonotype has a count of ten or more. The chain joins TRBV5-1 to TRBJ2-7; 10 bases are a match to TRBD1. The CDR3 length is 14 residues. After removal of 3 bases from V and 5 bases from J, the junction contained 5 bases not matched to a gene. In germline, CDR1 is SGHRS, CDR2 YFSETQ. Here the CDR3 DNA reads TGCGCCAGCAGCTGGGGACAGGGGAGGAACGAGCAGTACTTC. It yields the protein CASSWGQGRNEQYF.

The CDR3 protein is CSARVQGNTIYF. In DNA, the CDR3 is TGCAGTGCTAGGGTTCAAGGAAACACCATATATTTT. V is TRBV20-1 and J is TRBJ1-3, with unresolved D. Germline assignment: CDR1 DFQATT and CDR2 SNEGSKA (reference sequence). The CDR3 length is 12 residues. Trimming cost V 3 bases and J 4 bases, with 7 bases left between them.

This clonotype was observed a single time. This chain connects TRBV5-1 to TRBJ1-2; unclear D gene. Germline CDR1 is SGHRS and CDR2 is YFSETQ. The length of the CDR3 is 17 residues. Trimming removed 0 bases from V and 0 bases from J, with 15 bases in between. CDR3 residues: CASSLERPGSANYGYTF. CDR3 nucleotide sequence: TGCGCCAGCAGCTTGGAAAGGCCGGGTTCAGCTAACTATGGCTACACCTTC.

This clonotype was recorded a few times. This chain joins TRBV20-1 and TRBJ2-5; a possible D gene is TRBD1 (5 bases). V was pared by 7 bases and J by 7 bases, with 16 bases between. The CDR3 is made up of 12 amino acids. Germline V gives CDR1 DFQATT, CDR2 SNEGSKA (reference sequence). This CDR3 reads CSVFAGWGTQYF. The CDR3 DNA is TGCAGTGTATTCGCAGGGTGGGGGACCCAGTACTTC.

This clonotype was recorded at least ten times. The rearrangement joins TRBV15 to TRBJ2-5; D unclear. The CDR3 has 15 amino acids. Germline V gene sequence: CDR1 LNHNV, CDR2 YYDKDF (reference sequence). With 0 bases removed from V and 4 bases from J, the gap between germline ends came to 12 bases. In nucleotides, the CDR3 is TGTGCCACCAGCAGAGATAGGTCCTGGGGAGAGACCCAGTACTTC. It yields the protein CATSRDRSWGETQYF.

The rearrangement links TRBV28 to TRBJ2-4, with TRBD2 identical over 8 bases. Germline CDR1 reads MDHEN; CDR2 reads SYDVKM. J was trimmed by 6 bases and V by 6 bases; bases with no gene match: 10. The length of the CDR3 is 15 residues. CDR3 nucleotide sequence: TGTGCCAGCAGCCCAGATCGGGGGGGCTTAAACATTCAGTACTTC. Protein sequence: CASSPDRGGLNIQYF.

This clonotype was seen a handful of times. V gene TRBV29-1 combines with J gene TRBJ2-3; a weak D match, TRBD1 (6 bases). The germline gives CDR1 SQVTM, CDR2 ANQGSEA. The V end lost 6 bases, the J end lost 6 bases, and 28 bases lay between the germline ends. The length of the CDR3 is 17 residues. The CDR3, as DNA: TGCAGCGTACCCTTCTTAGGGGGTAGTGCAGCACGGGATACGCAGTATTTT. It is translated as CSVPFLGGSAARDTQYF.

The rearrangement links TRBV6-5 to TRBJ2-3, with D uncertain. Germline CDR1 is MNHEY and CDR2 is SVGAGI. The V end was cut by 2 bases, the J end by 0 bases, with 9 bases between. CDR3 length equals 15 residues. The CDR3 region has the DNA TGTGCCAGCAGTTACGGGTCTGCTAGCACAGATACGCAGTATTTT. Amino acid sequence: CASSYGSASTDTQYF.

The V gene is TRBV27, the J gene TRBJ2-7; D possibly uses TRBD1 or TRBD2 (7 bases each). The V and J ends lost 3 bases and 8 bases respectively, with 20 bases between them. The germline V gene has CDR1 MNHEY and CDR2 SMNVEV (reference sequence). The CDR3 contains 15 residues. Here the CDR3 reads CASSFSARGGEKQYF. In DNA, the CDR3 is TGTGCCAGCAGTTTTTCGGCCAGGGGGGGGGAAAAGCAGTACTTC.

The chain couples TRBV7-2 to TRBJ2-1; TRBD2 matches 14 bases. V was pared by 1 base and J by 10 bases, with 6 bases of the junction left unmatched. Germline CDR1 is SGHTA and CDR2 is FQGNSA. The CDR3 has 16 amino acids. CDR3 residues: CASSLGLAGGPEEQFF. The CDR3, as DNA: TGTGCCAGCAGCTTAGGACTAGCGGGGGGGCCGGAGGAGCAGTTCTTC. The full variable domain, in which reference TRBV7-2 and TRBJ2-1 provide the parts outside the CDR3, is GAGVSQSPSNKVTEKGKDVELRCDPISGHTALYWYRQSLGQGLEFLIYFQGNSAPDKSGLPSDRFSAERTGGSVSTLTIQRTQQEDSAVYLCASSLGLAGGPEEQFFGPGTRLTVL.

The chain links TRBV24-1 to TRBJ2-5; a weak D match, TRBD2 (7 bases). Germline V gene sequence: CDR1 KGHDR, CDR2 SFDVKD. V lost 7 bases and J 2 bases, leaving 13 bases between the germline ends. The CDR3 length is 14 residues. The CDR3 spells CATSLRGRQETQYF. CDR3 nucleotides: TGTGCCACCAGCCTGCGGGGGCGGCAAGAGACCCAGTACTTC.

The CDR3 reads CSATRGLDGYTF. CDR3 DNA: TGCAGTGCTACCCGGGGACTTGATGGCTACACCTTC. This chain uses TRBV20-1 with TRBJ1-2; tentatively, D is TRBD1 (5 bases). V lost 4 bases and J lost 6, with 12 bases in between. In germline, CDR1 is DFQATT, CDR2 SNEGSKA (reference sequence). The CDR3 length is 12 residues.

The V gene is TRBV7-3, the J gene TRBJ2-5; D not resolved. V was pared by 4 bases and J by 4 bases, with 10 bases between. The CDR3 has 13 residues. Germline CDR1 reads SGHTA; CDR2 reads FQGTGA. CDR3 residues: CASSSRRGETQYF. In DNA, the CDR3 is TGTGCCAGCAGCTCTCGACGAGGAGAGACCCAGTACTTC.

The genes are TRBV12-3 or TRBV12-4 and TRBJ1-2; D unresolved. The CDR3 is 15 residues long. With 6 bases removed from V and 1 base from J, the gap between germline ends came to 15 bases. The CDR3 DNA sequence: TGTGCCAGCAGCCCCCAATGGGGAGATAACTATGGCTACACCTTC. Translation: CASSPQWGDNYGYTF.

This clonotype appeared a single time. The CDR3 loop is CASSESVGGSTEAFF. CDR3 nucleotides: TGTGCCAGCAGTGAATCAGTAGGGGGGAGTACTGAAGCTTTCTTT. The chain combines TRBV25-1 with TRBJ1-1, with D maybe TRBD1 (6 bases). The germline V gene has CDR1 MGHDK and CDR2 SYGVNS. This CDR3 spans 15 amino acids. V lost 1 base, J lost 5 bases, and 14 bases lay in between.

The sample holds a few counts of this clonotype. V is TRBV4-3 and J is TRBJ1-2; possibly TRBD1 for D (6 bases). This CDR3 is built from 14 residues. V gave up 0 bases and J gave up 6 bases, with 11 bases separating them. Looked up from germline, CDR1 is LGHNA and CDR2 is YSLEER. The CDR3 spells CASSQDAGANGYTF. Written as DNA, the CDR3 is TGCGCCAGCAGCCAAGATGCGGGGGCTAATGGCTACACCTTC.